This section outlines one T cell receptor (beta chain) sequence together with its context. The specificity of this receptor is unknown. No qualities accompany the bases; no much larger clone lies one base away. Library preparation was by PCR. TCR sequencing of DNA from cultured CD4+ T cells used the Oncomine TCR Beta short-read assay at the Johns Hopkins FTIC core. The QIAamp micro DNA kit was used to extract genomic DNA from the cultured CD4+ T cells. Oncomine TCR Beta libraries made from cultured CD4+ T cells were pooled using unique dual indexes and sequenced on an Illumina iSeq 100. In the source study's methods: Non-productive sequences were removed, and CDR3s not starting with C, not ending with F or W, or shorter than 7 amino acids were discarded. Antigen-specific clonotypes were identified with the MANAFEST web application by comparing peptide-stimulated wells with reference and other culture wells. An FDR below 0.05, an odds ratio above 5, and a productive frequency above 0.1% in at least two of three replicate wells were required for clones to be considered positive. Cross-reactive clonotypes were defined as significantly expanded in both SARS-CoV-2 spike wells and at least one common cold coronavirus spike condition. Levenshtein distances (stringdist) and unrooted phylogenetic trees (ape) in R version 3.6.1 were used to assess CDR3 homology. TCRdb took the public reads, trimmed them with fastp at Q25, ran MiXCR for clone calling and kept in-frame beta chains. Every distinct CDR3 protein forms one entry, paired with its most common genes and DNA. TCRdb, not the original authors, processed these V and J calls. This sample holds 8,500 to 14,000 distinct CDR3 sequences; less than 35% were observed only once. 15% to 20% of the sample goes to the ten largest clones.

The treatment or condition label on this specimen signifies: roughly ten-day PBMC culture with coronavirus spike peptide pools or control peptides (ViraFEST assay). CD4+ T cells from unexposed donors were collected before the COVID-19 pandemic (2011-2018). The ViraFEST assay was used in the study, in which antigen-specific T cells were expanded with peptide pools and expanded clonotypes were subsequently identified by TCR sequencing. Each well held 1.5 million to 2.5 million PBMCs cultured with roughly 10 ug/ml peptide pools in IMDM containing 5% human AB serum and 10 IU/ml IL-2. On days 3 and 7, half of the culture medium was replaced with fresh IL-2-containing medium. Once the cells had been in culture for over 9 days, the EasySep CD4+ T cell isolation kit was used to isolate CD4+ T cells by negative selection. As far as cell numbers permitted, CD4+ T cells from unexposed donors were tested for reactivity against SARS-CoV-2 S and N as well as four spike pools from common cold coronaviruses. PBMCs were separated from whole blood using Ficoll-Paque Plus gradient centrifugation and then either used fresh or cryopreserved at -140C. Culture conditions were generally each tested in triplicate wells. The leukapheresis product used for the unexposed donors was purchased from a commercial source.

This specimen comes from a study of vaccination and CD4 T cells after COVID-19 (dated by TCRdb to between 2021 and 2022). Some background on the complete study: The convalescent cohort comprised six males and four females, including two Hispanic individuals, seven Caucasians, two Asians and one multiracial person. At the TCR clonotype level, an earlier paper using these donors assessed memory CD4+ T cell crossreactivity between SARS-CoV-2 and common cold coronavirus spike proteins. Post-vaccine blood samples were taken a median of 72 days after the second vaccine dose, with a range of roughly 13 to 250 days. In control cultures, a CEFX viral epitope pool was used as positive control, an HIV-1 Nef peptide pool was used as negative control, or no peptide was added. Post-COVID blood samples were collected from convalescent patients a median of around 96 days after diagnosis, with a range of roughly 30 to 161 days. Participants got two doses of the Pfizer-BioNTech BNT162b2 vaccine (n=8) or two doses of the Moderna mRNA-1273 vaccine (n=2). In under 13 COVID-19 convalescent patients and 4 infection-naive healthy vaccine recipients, researchers compared the spike-specific CD4+ TCR repertoire from before mRNA vaccination with the repertoire from after. For stimulating the cultures, overlapping spike peptide pools were used, derived from SARS-CoV-2 as well as from the common cold coronaviruses HCoV-NL63, HCoV-OC43 and HCoV-229E.

Findings and caveats that apply to the study as a whole: Among convalescent patients, a median about 90% of the SARS-CoV-2-reactive clones seen after vaccination appeared only after vaccination, which suggests priming specific to the vaccine. The median count of SARS-CoV-2-reactive clonotypes went up from 20 to 25 after infection to about 40 after vaccination, although the change was not significant. Relatively few convalescent patients were included in the study, and early timepoints after natural infection were not analyzed. Nearly all vaccine-specific clones in convalescent patients (304 of 307) were mono-reactive for SARS-CoV-2 spike rather than cross-reactive with common cold coronaviruses.

The material sequenced was CD4+ T cells from blood, cultured in vitro. The origin of this receptor is a human donor in good health.

The CDR3 amino acid sequence is: CASSYSTAKNIQYF. The nucleotides read TGTGCCAGCAGTTATTCCACGGCCAAAAACATTCAGTACTTC. Here the chain combines TRBV6-5 and TRBJ2-4, with the D gene too uncertain to name. The CDR3 numbers 14 residues from cysteine through phenylalanine. Only CDR3 DNA is held: 42 bases, read in frame from base 1. V drops 3 bases and J drops 1 base, leaving 7 bases in between. From a lookup of the germline V gene, CDR1 and CDR2 are MNHEY and SVGAGI.